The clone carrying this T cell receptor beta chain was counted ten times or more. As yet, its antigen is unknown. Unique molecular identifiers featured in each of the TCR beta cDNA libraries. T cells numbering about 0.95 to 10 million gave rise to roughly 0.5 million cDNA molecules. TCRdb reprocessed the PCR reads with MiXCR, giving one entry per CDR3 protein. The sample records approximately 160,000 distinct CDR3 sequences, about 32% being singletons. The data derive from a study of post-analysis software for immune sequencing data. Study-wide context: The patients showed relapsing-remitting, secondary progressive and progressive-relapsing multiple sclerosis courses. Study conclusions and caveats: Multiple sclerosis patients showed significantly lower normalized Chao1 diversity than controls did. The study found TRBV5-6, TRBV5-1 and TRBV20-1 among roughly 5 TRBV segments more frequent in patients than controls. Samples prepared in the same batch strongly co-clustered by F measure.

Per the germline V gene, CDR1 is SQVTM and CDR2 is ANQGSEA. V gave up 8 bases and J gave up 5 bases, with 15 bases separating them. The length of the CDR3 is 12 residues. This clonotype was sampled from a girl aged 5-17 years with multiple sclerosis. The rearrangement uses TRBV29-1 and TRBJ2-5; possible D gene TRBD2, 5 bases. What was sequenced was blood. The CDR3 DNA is TGCAGCAGCCAGAACGGGGAGGAGACCCAGTACTTC. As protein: CSSQNGEETQYF.